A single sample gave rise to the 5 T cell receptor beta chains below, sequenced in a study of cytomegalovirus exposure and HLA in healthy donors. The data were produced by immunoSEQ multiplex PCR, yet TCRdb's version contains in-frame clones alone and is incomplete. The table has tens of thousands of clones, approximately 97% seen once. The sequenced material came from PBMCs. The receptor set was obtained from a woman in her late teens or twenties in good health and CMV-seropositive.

CDR3 nucleotide sequence: TGTGCCAGCAGCGGACTAGCGGACTACGAGCAGTACTTC. This translates into CASSGLADYEQYF. J is TRBJ2-7 and V is TRBV6-5; TRBD2 matches at 10 bases. V shed 6 bases, J shed 3 bases, and the junction held 2 bases outside the gene matches. Germline V gene data show CDR1 as MNHEY and CDR2 as SVGAGI. This CDR3 contains 13 residues.

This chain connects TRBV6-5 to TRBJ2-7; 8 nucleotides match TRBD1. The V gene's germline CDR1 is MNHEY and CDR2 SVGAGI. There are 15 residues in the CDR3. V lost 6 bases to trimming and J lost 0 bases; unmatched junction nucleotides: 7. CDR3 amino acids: CASRDRGSPSYEQYF. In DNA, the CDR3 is TGTGCCAGCAGAGACAGGGGATCTCCCTCCTACGAGCAGTACTTC.

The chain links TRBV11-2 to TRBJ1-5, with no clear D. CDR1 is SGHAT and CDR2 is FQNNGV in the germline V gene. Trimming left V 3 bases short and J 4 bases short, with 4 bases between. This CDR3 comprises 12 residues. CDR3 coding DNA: TGTGCCAGCAGCTTTCTGAATCAGCCCCAGCATTTT. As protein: CASSFLNQPQHF.

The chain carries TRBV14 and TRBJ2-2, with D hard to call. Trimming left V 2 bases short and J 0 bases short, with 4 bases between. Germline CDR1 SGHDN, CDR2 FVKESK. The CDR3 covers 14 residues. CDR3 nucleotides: TGTGCCAGCAGCCAACAGGCGAACACCGGGGAGCTGTTTTTT. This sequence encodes CASSQQANTGELFF. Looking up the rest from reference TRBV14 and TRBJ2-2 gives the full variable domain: EAGVTQFPSHSVIEKGQTVTLRCDPISGHDNLYWYRRVMGKEIKFLLHFVKESKQDESGMPNNRFLAERTGGTYSTLKVQPAELEDSGVYFCASSQQANTGELFFGEGSRLTVL.

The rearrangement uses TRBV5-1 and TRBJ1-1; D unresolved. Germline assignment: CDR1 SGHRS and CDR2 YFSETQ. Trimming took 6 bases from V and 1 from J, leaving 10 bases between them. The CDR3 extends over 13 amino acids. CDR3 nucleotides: TGCGCCAGCAAGGAGGGCGCGAACACTGAAGCTTTCTTT. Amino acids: CASKEGANTEAFF.